These 17 T cell receptor beta chains were sequenced from one sample in a study of cytomegalovirus exposure and HLA in healthy donors (dated by TCRdb to the late 2010s). The receptor library was made with the immunoSEQ multiplex PCR assay. The multiplex PCR relied on a mix of 60 forward primers for TCR Vbeta segments and 13 reverse primers for TCR Jbeta segments. TCRdb mirrors the immuneACCESS table, restricted to in-frame sequences. Some clones are absent from its copies; in checked studies, under half trace to an unresolved V gene, and the reason for the others is unknown. Present in this sample are 100,000 to 150,000 clones, 80% of which were seen just once. Around 4.1% of the sample rests with the top ten. Sequencing was performed on PBMCs. The receptors stem from a woman between 35 and 50 years old in good health and CMV-seronegative.

The V and J genes are TRBV5-1 and TRBJ2-2; tentative D call: TRBD1 (6 bases). Germline CDR1 is SGHRS and CDR2 is YFSETQ. Trimming pared 3 bases from V and 1 base from J, leaving 10 bases between. The CDR3 extends over 15 amino acids. CDR3 residues: CASSYATGNTGELFF. In DNA, the CDR3 is TGCGCCAGCAGCTACGCGACAGGGAACACCGGGGAGCTGTTTTTT.

This chain joins TRBV11-2 and TRBJ2-2; D gene uncertain. CDR3 size: 16 residues. The germline CDR1 and CDR2 sequences are SGHAT and FQNNGV. V lost 5 bases, J lost 6 bases, and 19 bases lay in between. CDR3 loop: CASSVPMRALAGELFF. DNA of the CDR3: TGTGCCAGCAGCGTCCCCATGCGAGCCCTGGCCGGGGAGCTGTTTTTT. The variable domain in full, with the rest retrieved from reference TRBV11-2 and TRBJ2-2, is EAGVAQSPRYKIIEKRQSVAFWCNPISGHATLYWYQQILGQGPKLLIQFQNNGVVDDSQLPKDRFSAERLKGVDSTLKIQPAKLEDSAVYLCASSVPMRALAGELFFGEGSRLTVL.

This clone was recorded a few times. V and J are TRBV28 and TRBJ2-3; the D gene is possibly TRBD2 (6 bases). Germline loops: CDR1 MDHEN, CDR2 SYDVKM. Trimming cost V 6 bases and J 4 bases, with 14 bases left between them. The length of the CDR3 is 14 residues. For the CDR3, the DNA is TGTGCCAGCAGGACGGCGGGGCGCCCAGATACGCAGTATTTT. Translation: CASRTAGRPDTQYF.

This clone was observed a few times. The chain couples TRBV6-5 to TRBJ1-6; perhaps TRBD1 as D (6 bases). Trimming took off 0 bases at V and 8 bases at J, with 11 bases between the two ends. Germline V gene sequence: CDR1 MNHEY, CDR2 SVGAGI. This CDR3 region has 15 residues. As DNA, the CDR3 is TGTGCCAGCAGTTACTCGGACAGTTTTGATTCACCCCTCCACTTT. Translating gives CASSYSDSFDSPLHF.

The V call is TRBV19, the J call TRBJ1-5; D possibly corresponds to TRBD1 (5 bases). CDR1 and CDR2 (germline): LNHDA, SQIVND (reference sequence). V gave up 1 base and J gave up 2 bases, with 9 bases separating them. The CDR3 loop spans 15 amino acids. CDR3 sequence (DNA): TGTGCCAGTAGTATAGGGGGGGAGGGCAATCAGCCCCAGCATTTT. It yields the protein CASSIGGEGNQPQHF.

This chain uses TRBV9 with TRBJ1-4; D ambiguous. Trimming shortened V by 0 bases and J by 8 bases, and 11 bases separated the two germline ends. The CDR3 is made up of 14 amino acids. Per germline, CDR1 SGDLS and CDR2 YYNGEE. CDR3 bases: TGTGCCAGCAGCGTAGGGGAGTCCAGGGAAAAACTGTTTTTT. It translates to CASSVGESREKLFF.

The V call is TRBV7-2, the J call TRBJ2-1; the match to TRBD2 covers 7 bases. J lost 6 bases, V lost 6 bases, and 5 bases had no gene match. The V gene's germline CDR1 is SGHTA and CDR2 FQGNSA. This CDR3 is 13 amino acids long. CDR3 coding DNA: TGTGCCAGCAGGATGGCGGGGGTCAATGAGCAGTTCTTC. As protein: CASRMAGVNEQFF.

The chain couples TRBV4-1 to TRBJ1-5; 12 nucleotides agree with TRBD1. The CDR3 consists of 17 residues. V dropped 6 bases and J dropped 4; count of bases not matched to a gene: 10. Germline values: CDR1 MGHRA, CDR2 YSYEKL. Written as DNA, the CDR3 is TGCGCCAGCAGGTCTTTGGGGACAGGGGGCGAGAATCAGCCCCAGCATTTT. Translated, it gives CASRSLGTGGENQPQHF.

V gene TRBV21-1 combines with J gene TRBJ1-1. TRBV21-1 is a documented pseudogene. CDR3 size: 12 residues. DNA for the CDR3: TGTGCCAGCGAGCGGGTGAACACTGAAGCTTTCTTT. This codes for CASERVNTEAFF.

J is TRBJ2-1 and V is TRBV9; D is uncertain. The CDR3 length is 13 residues. V was clipped by 0 bases and J by 9 bases, with 10 bases between them. Per germline, CDR1 SGDLS and CDR2 YYNGEE. CDR3 sequence reads: CASSVGYLSEQFF. In DNA, the CDR3 is TGTGCCAGCAGCGTAGGGTACTTGTCTGAGCAGTTCTTC.

Turning to this clone: Without the conserved terminal phenylalanine or tryptophan, this CDR3 likely stems from a read error. V and J are TRBV7-6 and TRBJ1-1, with 7 positions matching TRBD1. V lost 4 bases to trimming and J lost 1 base; unmatched junction nucleotides: 3. The germline CDR1 and CDR2 sequences are SGHVS and FNYEAQ. The CDR3 consists of 14 residues. CDR3 region: CASSYGQANTEAFS. CDR3 nucleotides: TGTGCCAGCAGCTATGGACAGGCGAACACTGAAGCTTTCTCT.

This clone was seen just once. The rearrangement joins TRBV19 to TRBJ1-2; weak D call: TRBD1 (6 bases). Germline CDR1 and CDR2: LNHDA and SQIVND (reference sequence). CDR3 length: 14 amino acids. V lost 4 bases and J lost 4, with 13 bases in between. The CDR3 DNA is TGTGCCAGTAGTACGGACAGAGACCGCTATGGCTACACCTTC. This gives the protein CASSTDRDRYGYTF.

V usage is TRBV7-9 and J usage is TRBJ1-5; TRBD1 aligns across 8 bases. The J segment lost 9 bases and the V segment lost 0 bases, leaving 10 bases of the junction unmatched. Per the germline V gene, CDR1 is SEHNR and CDR2 is FQNEAQ (reference sequence). The CDR3 has 16 residues. CDR3 DNA: TGTGCCAGCAGCTTAGCGTCAGGACAGGGCTACGGGCCCCAGCATTTT. Amino acids: CASSLASGQGYGPQHF.

The V call is TRBV12-5, the J call TRBJ1-1, with D hard to call. This CDR3 is 13 amino acids long. The germline V and J ends were trimmed by 6 bases and 0 bases, with 8 bases remaining between them. Germline lookup yields CDR1 LGHNT and CDR2 FRNRAP. The CDR3, as DNA: TGTGCTAGTGGCAATACTGTGAACACTGAAGCTTTCTTT. Translation: CASGNTVNTEAFF.

This clone was counted only a few times. This sequence joins TRBV11-2 and TRBJ1-4; weak D call: TRBD1 (6 bases). The CDR3 length is 12 residues. V was cut by 5 bases and J by 8 bases, with 9 bases left in between. Germline CDR1 reads SGHAT; CDR2 reads FQNNGV. The CDR3 is CASSPDSEKLFF. The CDR3 DNA reads TGTGCCAGCAGCCCGGACAGCGAAAAACTGTTTTTT.

This chain links TRBV7-2 with TRBJ1-6; D gene uncertain. CDR1 SGHTA and CDR2 FQGNSA come from the germline V gene. The V end was cut by 4 bases, the J end by 7 bases, with 5 bases between. The length of the CDR3 is 12 residues. Here the CDR3 reads CASSSGNSPLHF. The DNA of the CDR3 is TGTGCCAGCAGCTCGGGGAATTCACCCCTCCACTTT.

The chain links TRBV19 to TRBJ1-5; 8 bases are a match to TRBD1. The CDR3 consists of 15 residues. CDR1 and CDR2 (germline): LNHDA, SQIVND (reference sequence). V lost 6 bases, J lost 2 bases, and 6 bases stayed unmatched. CDR3 in amino acids: CASRTGAGGNQPQHF. CDR3 DNA sequence: TGTGCCAGTAGGACAGGGGCTGGTGGCAATCAGCCCCAGCATTTT.